This T cell receptor (beta chain) was retrieved from a study of identical twins. In its sample, this clonotype was seen many times. What it binds is not known. Findings and caveats of the study: Out-of-frame alpha sequences shared by twins were enriched for low generation probability.

TCRdb re-analysed the 5' RACE reads in MiXCR, keeping a single row per CDR3 protein. Among about 200,000 distinct CDR3 sequences listed, about 7.5% were seen once. The CDR3 is 15 residues long. Germline V lookup: CDR1 MGHRA, CDR2 YSYEKL. V was trimmed by 0 bases and J by 3 bases, leaving 11 bases between them. The same sample was also studied in work on yellow fever vaccine responses in identical twins.

Sequenced input: memory (CD45RO+) T cells sorted from blood. The J gene is TRBJ2-5, the V gene TRBV4-1, with D possibly being TRBD2 (7 bases). The clonotype comes from a woman aged 18-29 years in good health. In DNA, the CDR3 is TGCGCCAGCAGCCAAGATGGGGGGGGCAAAGAGACCCAGTACTTC. Encoded protein: CASSQDGGGKETQYF.